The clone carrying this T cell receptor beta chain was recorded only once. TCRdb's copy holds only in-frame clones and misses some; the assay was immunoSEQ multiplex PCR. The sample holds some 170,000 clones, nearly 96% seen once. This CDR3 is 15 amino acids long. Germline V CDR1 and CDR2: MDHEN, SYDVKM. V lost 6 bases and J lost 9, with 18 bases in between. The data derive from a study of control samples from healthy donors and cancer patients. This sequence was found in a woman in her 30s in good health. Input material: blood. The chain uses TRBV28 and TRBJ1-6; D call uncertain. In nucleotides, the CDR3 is TGTGCCAGCAGGGTATTGGGAAGCTACTCTTCACCCCTCCACTTT. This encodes CASRVLGSYSSPLHF. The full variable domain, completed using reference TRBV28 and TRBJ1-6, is DVKVTQSSRYLVKRTGEKVFLECVQDMDHENMFWYRQDPGLGLRLIYFSYDVKMKEKGDIPEGYSVSREKKERFSLILESASTNQTSMYLCASRVLGSYSSPLHFGNGTRLTVT.